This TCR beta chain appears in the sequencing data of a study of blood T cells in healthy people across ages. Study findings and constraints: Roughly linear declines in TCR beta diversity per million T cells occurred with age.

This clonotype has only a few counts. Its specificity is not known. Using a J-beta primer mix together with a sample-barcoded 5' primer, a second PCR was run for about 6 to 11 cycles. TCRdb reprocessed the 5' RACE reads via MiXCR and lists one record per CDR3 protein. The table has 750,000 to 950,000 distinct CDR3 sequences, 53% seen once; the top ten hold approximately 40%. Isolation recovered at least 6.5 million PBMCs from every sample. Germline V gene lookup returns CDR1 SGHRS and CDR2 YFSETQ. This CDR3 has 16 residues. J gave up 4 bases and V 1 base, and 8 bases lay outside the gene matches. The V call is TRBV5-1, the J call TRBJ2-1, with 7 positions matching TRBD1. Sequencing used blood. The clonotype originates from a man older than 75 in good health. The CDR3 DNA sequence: TGCGCCAGCAGCTTGTCACCTGGGACAGCTTACAATGAGCAGTTCTTC. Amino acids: CASSLSPGTAYNEQFF. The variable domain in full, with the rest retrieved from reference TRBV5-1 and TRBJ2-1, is KAGVTQTPRYLIKTRGQQVTLSCSPISGHRSVSWYQQTPGQGLQFLFEYFSETQRNKGNFPGRFSGRQFSNSRSEMNVSTLELGDSALYLCASSLSPGTAYNEQFFGPGTRLTVL.